What follows are 24 T cell receptor beta chains derived from one specimen sequenced in a study of blood T cell repertoires in COVID-19 (dated by TCRdb to 2018 to 2020). The protocol used for the library was the immunoSEQ multiplex PCR assay. What TCRdb holds here is the immuneACCESS table cut down to in-frame rearrangements. Part of the clones is not present; checked against another copy, under half of the missing clones reflect an unresolved V gene, and the others are unexplained. The sample includes about 100,000 clones, with approximately 81% observed a single time. The top ten clones comprise roughly 13% of the sample. Sequencing was performed on peripheral blood. These receptors were obtained from a human donor in a cohort sampled during active COVID-19.

In its sample, this clone was seen once. The chain combines TRBV12-3 or TRBV12-4 with TRBJ2-7, with D perhaps matching TRBD1 (5 bases). The CDR3 consists of 13 residues. The V gene lost 6 bases and the J gene lost 0 bases, with 9 bases spanning the gap. The chain's CDR3 is CASSRENSYEQYF. Written as DNA, the CDR3 is TGTGCCAGCAGCAGGGAAAACTCCTACGAGCAGTACTTC.

The V gene is TRBV3-1 (or the pseudogene TRBV3-2), the J gene TRBJ2-2; no firm D call. V was cut by 4 bases and J by 6 bases, with 6 bases left in between. The CDR3 loop spans 12 amino acids. Germline CDR1 and CDR2: LGHDT and YNNKEL (reference sequence). CDR3 bases: TGTGCCAGCAGCCGGCTGTCCGGGGAGCTGTTTTTT. Its translation: CASSRLSGELFF.

This chain links TRBV5-5 with TRBJ2-2; TRBD2 might be the D (5 bases). The germline V and J ends were trimmed by 4 bases and 5 bases, with 12 bases remaining between them. The CDR3 has 14 residues. Germline-derived CDR1 and CDR2 are SGHKS and YYEKEE (reference sequence). The CDR3 loop reads CASSLGGGTGELFF. The CDR3 bases are TGTGCCAGCAGCCTAGGAGGCGGAACCGGGGAGCTGTTTTTT.

The chain combines TRBV5-1 with TRBJ1-1, with 8 bases aligning to TRBD1. The CDR3 length is 15 residues. Trimming at V came to 4 bases and at J to 3 bases, leaving 8 bases not matched to a gene. Germline V gene data show CDR1 as SGHRS and CDR2 as YFSETQ. CDR3 DNA sequence: TGCGCCAGCAGCGCCCAACAGGGGGGGTACACTGAAGCTTTCTTT. Its translation: CASSAQQGGYTEAFF. The variable domain in full, completed from reference TRBV5-1 and TRBJ1-1, reads KAGVTQTPRYLIKTRGQQVTLSCSPISGHRSVSWYQQTPGQGLQFLFEYFSETQRNKGNFPGRFSGRQFSNSRSEMNVSTLELGDSALYLCASSAQQGGYTEAFFGQGTRLTVV.

The chain combines TRBV7-9 with TRBJ1-2; D gene uncertain. V lost 7 bases and J lost 5, with 14 bases in between. From germline, CDR1 is SEHNR and CDR2 FQNEAQ (reference sequence). CDR3 length equals 13 residues. The CDR3 DNA reads as TGTGCCAGCATCGCCGGTTGGGAGTATGGCTACACCTTC. It encodes CASIAGWEYGYTF. Filled out from reference TRBV7-9 and TRBJ1-2, the complete variable domain reads DTGVSQNPRHKITKRGQNVTFRCDPISEHNRLYWYRQTLGQGPEFLTYFQNEAQLEKSRLLSDRFSAERPKGSFSTLEIQRTEQGDSAMYLCASIAGWEYGYTFGSGTRLTVV.

The rearrangement uses TRBV3-1 (or the pseudogene TRBV3-2) and TRBJ1-6; 11 bases align to TRBD1. Germline V gene sequence: CDR1 LGHDT, CDR2 YNNKEL (reference sequence). V lost 3 bases and J lost 9; bases outside the gene matches: 4. The CDR3 sequence is 15 residues long. DNA of the CDR3: TGTGCCAGCAGCCATTGGGACAGGGGGAGTTCACCCCTCCACTTT. It codes for CASSHWDRGSSPLHF.

The chain has TRBV11-2 and TRBJ1-1; D unclear. V was shortened by 5 bases and J by 0 bases, with 13 bases between the two germline ends. The CDR3 length is 15 residues. Germline values: CDR1 SGHAT, CDR2 FQNNGV. In DNA, the CDR3 is TGTGCCAGCAGCCTAGCAGGTGGAATGAACACTGAAGCTTTCTTT. Its protein is CASSLAGGMNTEAFF. Combining the CDR3 with reference TRBV11-2 and TRBJ1-1 gives the whole variable domain EAGVAQSPRYKIIEKRQSVAFWCNPISGHATLYWYQQILGQGPKLLIQFQNNGVVDDSQLPKDRFSAERLKGVDSTLKIQPAKLEDSAVYLCASSLAGGMNTEAFFGQGTRLTVV.

The chain employs TRBV10-2 and TRBJ2-7; TRBD2 aligns across 7 bases. The germline gives CDR1 WSHSY, CDR2 SAAADI. CDR3 length: 15 amino acids. Trimming at V came to 4 bases and at J to 0 bases, leaving 6 bases not matched to a gene. The DNA of the CDR3 is TGCGCCAGCAGTGTCATTGGCGGGAGCTCCTACGAGCAGTACTTC. This gives the protein CASSVIGGSSYEQYF.

For the CDR3, the DNA is TGTGCCAGCAGCTCGACATCCACTGGGGAGCAGTACTTC. This gives the protein CASSSTSTGEQYF. The chain is built from TRBV7-9 and TRBJ2-7, with D uncertain. The CDR3 has 13 amino acids. The germline V gene has CDR1 SEHNR and CDR2 FQNEAQ (reference sequence). The ends were cut back, 4 bases at V and 7 bases at J, with 14 bases in the middle.

The chain uses TRBV24-1 and TRBJ2-7, with D perhaps matching TRBD1 (6 bases). V lost 8 bases to trimming and J lost 12 bases, with 13 bases between them. Germline CDR1 is KGHDR and CDR2 is SFDVKD. This CDR3 has 10 residues. CDR3 DNA: TGTGCCACCATCGGACAGACGCGGTACTTC. It encodes CATIGQTRYF.

This chain joins TRBV7-9 and TRBJ2-5; D gene ambiguous. The V gene lost 4 bases and the J gene lost 5 bases, with 8 bases spanning the gap. Germline V gives CDR1 SEHNR, CDR2 FQNEAQ (reference sequence). CDR3 length: 12 residues. The CDR3 sequence is CASSYPRETQYF. The CDR3 nucleotides read TGTGCCAGCAGCTACCCGAGGGAGACCCAGTACTTC.

CDR3 sequence reads: CASSGRQASNQPQHF. The CDR3 DNA follows: TGTGCCAGCAGTGGGCGACAGGCCAGCAATCAGCCCCAGCATTTT. The gene calls are TRBV6-2 or TRBV6-3 and TRBJ1-5, with D maybe TRBD1 (6 bases). The germline V and J ends were trimmed by 5 bases and 1 base, with 12 bases remaining between them. This CDR3 is built from 15 residues. The germline V gene encodes CDR1 MNHEY and CDR2 SVGEGT.

J is TRBJ2-5 and V is TRBV11-2, with a weak D call TRBD2 (6 bases). Trimming cost V 7 bases and J 5 bases, with 17 bases left between them. CDR1 is SGHAT, CDR2 FQNNGV, per germline. There are 14 residues in the CDR3. CDR3 sequence: CASNPGLPGETQYF. CDR3 coding DNA: TGTGCCAGCAACCCGGGACTCCCTGGGGAGACCCAGTACTTC.

CDR3 loop: CASITQGQNSPLHF. CDR3 bases: TGTGCCAGCATTACCCAGGGTCAAAATTCACCCCTCCACTTT. The J gene is TRBJ1-6, the V gene TRBV7-9, with D perhaps TRBD1 (5 bases). Germline V gene data show CDR1 as SEHNR and CDR2 as FQNEAQ (reference sequence). The V end was cut by 7 bases, the J end by 7 bases, with 14 bases between. This CDR3 has 14 amino acids. The full variable domain, completed using reference TRBV7-9 and TRBJ1-6, is DTGVSQNPRHKITKRGQNVTFRCDPISEHNRLYWYRQTLGQGPEFLTYFQNEAQLEKSRLLSDRFSAERPKGSFSTLEIQRTEQGDSAMYLCASITQGQNSPLHFGNGTRLTVT.

This chain connects TRBV6-1 to TRBJ1-3; a weak D match, TRBD1 (6 bases). The CDR3 length is 14 residues. V was pared by 1 base and J by 6 bases, with 10 bases between. CDR1 MNHNS and CDR2 SASEGT come from the germline V gene. CDR3 bases: TGTGCCAGCAGTGAAGACAGGGCCCTAAACACCATATATTTT. It is translated as CASSEDRALNTIYF.

The chain employs TRBV12-3 or TRBV12-4 and TRBJ2-2; TRBD2 might be the D (5 bases). Trimming left V 3 bases short and J 5 bases short, with 7 bases between. The CDR3 consists of 13 residues. In DNA, the CDR3 is TGTGCCAGCAGTTTTCGGGGAACCGGGGAGCTGTTTTTT. Translated, it gives CASSFRGTGELFF.

The sample holds a few counts of this clone. The J gene is TRBJ1-2, the V gene TRBV7-6, with a weak D call TRBD1 (6 bases). The CDR3 consists of 13 residues. The germline gives CDR1 SGHVS, CDR2 FNYEAQ. V lost 5 bases to trimming and J lost 5 bases, with 12 bases between them. Written as DNA, the CDR3 is TGTGCCAGCAGCCCAGGGGTGGGGTATGGCTACACCTTC. As protein: CASSPGVGYGYTF.

This clone was recorded once. The rearrangement links TRBV15 to TRBJ1-4, with D tentatively TRBD1 (6 bases). V was trimmed by 5 bases and J by 4 bases, leaving 11 bases between them. Germline V CDR1 and CDR2: LNHNV, YYDKDF (reference sequence). There are 14 residues in the CDR3. The CDR3 nucleotides read TGTGCCACCAGCCCAGGGGCCCTTAATGAAAAACTGTTTTTT. Protein sequence: CATSPGALNEKLFF. Full variable domain (outside the CDR3, taken from reference TRBV15 and TRBJ1-4): DAMVIQNPRYQVTQFGKPVTLSCSQTLNHNVMYWYQQKSSQAPKLLFHYYDKDFNNEADTPDNFQSRRPNTSFCFLDIRSPGLGDTAMYLCATSPGALNEKLFFGSGTQLSVL.

This sequence joins TRBV10-3 and TRBJ1-5, with a tentative D call TRBD1 (6 bases). CDR1 ENHRY and CDR2 SYGVKD come from the germline V gene. V was clipped by 4 bases and J by 4 bases, with 11 bases between them. CDR3 size: 14 residues. The CDR3 nucleotides are TGTGCCATCAGTGCCGGGACACTAAATCAGCCCCAGCATTTT. As protein: CAISAGTLNQPQHF.

The CDR3 sequence is CASSFAEPSYEQYF. The CDR3 nucleotides are TGCGCCAGCAGCTTTGCGGAACCCTCCTACGAGCAGTACTTC. The chain couples TRBV5-1 to TRBJ2-7; D is ambiguous. CDR1 SGHRS and CDR2 YFSETQ come from the germline V gene. V was shortened by 2 bases and J by 0 bases, with 9 bases between the two germline ends. The CDR3 has 14 amino acids.

V usage is TRBV10-3 and J usage is TRBJ2-3; 12 bases map to TRBD2. The CDR3 runs 15 residues. Per the germline V gene, CDR1 is ENHRY and CDR2 is SYGVKD. Germline trimming cut 6 bases from V and 2 bases from J; bases unmatched to any gene: 3. CDR3 protein: CAIRGLAGITDTQYF. The CDR3 DNA follows: TGTGCCATCAGAGGACTAGCGGGGATCACAGATACGCAGTATTTT.

The V gene is TRBV12-3 or TRBV12-4, the J gene TRBJ2-2, with D tentatively TRBD2 (6 bases). The CDR3 consists of 13 residues. V lost 6 bases to trimming and J lost 9 bases, with 14 bases between them. The CDR3 region is CASSGSGGRELFF. The CDR3 nucleotides read TGTGCCAGCAGCGGCTCTGGCGGGAGGGAGCTGTTTTTT.

DNA for the CDR3: TGCAGTGCAAATCCAGGCAATGAGCAGTTCTTC. Its translation is CSANPGNEQFF. This sequence joins TRBV20-1 and TRBJ2-1, with no clear D. V was clipped by 6 bases and J by 6 bases, with 9 bases between them. This CDR3 contains 11 residues. Germline lookup yields CDR1 DFQATT and CDR2 SNEGSKA (reference sequence).

This clone has just a few counts. V gene TRBV10-3 combines with J gene TRBJ2-1; 7 bases are shared with TRBD2. Germline CDR1 and CDR2: ENHRY and SYGVKD. Trimming took 6 bases from V and 2 from J; bases not matched to a gene: 10. CDR3 length: 16 residues. The CDR3 protein is CAISGEKTSPYNEQFF. The CDR3 DNA is TGTGCCATCAGCGGAGAAAAGACTAGCCCCTACAATGAGCAGTTCTTC.